Sequencing of this T cell receptor beta chain was carried out in a study of shared clonotypes between healthy human individuals. The study, taken as a whole, reports: In general, naive subsets displayed greater estimated richness than memory subsets did. With a handful of donors compared, approximately 5.5% of naive CD4 clonotypes were shared. What rarefaction showed was incomplete sorted-subset sequencing despite large depth.

This clone was recorded once. Its antigen is as yet unknown. This CDR3 comprises 14 residues. Trimming shortened V by 5 bases and J by 2 bases, and 11 bases separated the two germline ends. Germline V gene data show CDR1 as PRHDT and CDR2 as FYEKMQ (reference sequence). Each of the donors was a healthy adult who was HIV-negative and had not had a recent acute infection or vaccination. Assay: immunoSEQ multiplex PCR; the TCRdb copy retains only in-frame clones and omits some. The data contain about 1.1 million clones, around 77% of them singletons. Input material: memory CD4+ T cells from PBMCs. Stated subset: CD45RA-negative fraction. This TCR derives from a man aged 18 to 29 in good health. Some clones in this sample may be carry-over from other donors' samples. This chain joins TRBV13 and TRBJ2-3; D gene ambiguous. CDR3 loop: CASSTPSLTDTQYF. The DNA of the CDR3 is TGTGCCAGCAGCACCCCGTCCCTCACAGATACGCAGTATTTT.